Listed here are 15 T cell receptor beta chains from one sample, sequenced in a study of blood T cell repertoires in COVID-19. Assay used: immunoSEQ multiplex PCR; TCRdb lists only in-frame clones, some missing. The sample consists of approximately 100,000 clones, roughly 84% of them appearing once. The sample was peripheral blood. These receptors were taken from a woman aged 80 or over with active or convalescent COVID-19.

The chain couples TRBV7-9 to TRBJ2-3; 14 bases match TRBD2. Germline V gene sequence: CDR1 SEHNR, CDR2 FQNEAQ (reference sequence). After removal of 5 bases from V and 4 bases from J, the junction contained 8 bases not matched to a gene. The CDR3 has 17 amino acids. The CDR3 loop reads CASSPLRTSGGPDTQYF. CDR3 in DNA: TGTGCCAGCAGCCCTCTTCGGACTAGCGGGGGGCCAGATACGCAGTATTTT.

The chain uses TRBV18 and TRBJ1-1; D remains ambiguous. V lost 3 bases and J lost 0, with 20 bases in between. Looked up from germline, CDR1 is KGHSH and CDR2 is LQKENI. The CDR3 consists of 18 residues. CDR3 amino acids: CASSPTVAGNFMNTEAFF. The CDR3 DNA reads TGTGCCAGCTCACCGACGGTTGCGGGGAATTTCATGAACACTGAAGCTTTCTTT.

The CDR3 here is CASSFGRDPYEQYF. The CDR3 DNA sequence: TGTGCCAGCAGCTTCGGGCGGGATCCTTACGAGCAGTACTTC. The rearrangement joins TRBV5-6 to TRBJ2-7, with D possibly TRBD2 on 6 matching bases. This CDR3 has 14 residues. V lost 2 bases to trimming and J lost 4 bases, with 13 bases between them. Per germline, CDR1 SGHDT and CDR2 YYEEEE. The full variable domain, with the rest looked up from reference TRBV5-6 and TRBJ2-7, is DAGVTQSPTHLIKTRGQQVTLRCSPKSGHDTVSWYQQALGQGPQFIFQYYEEEERQRGNFPDRFSGHQFPNYSSELNVNALLLGDSALYLCASSFGRDPYEQYFGPGTRLTVT.

This chain links TRBV7-9 with TRBJ2-3, with 8 bases identical to TRBD2. This CDR3 contains 17 residues. The ends lost 0 bases at V and 9 bases at J; junction bases unmatched: 14. Germline V CDR1 and CDR2: SEHNR, FQNEAQ (reference sequence). The CDR3 sequence: CASSLALTGTRFATQYF. In nucleotides, the CDR3 is TGTGCCAGCAGCTTAGCCCTGACCGGGACTAGATTCGCAACGCAGTATTTT.

The chain combines TRBV6-2 or TRBV6-3 with TRBJ1-5; 9 bases agree with TRBD1. V trimming: 5 bases; J trimming: 0 bases; junction bases outside the gene matches: 11. CDR1 is MNHEY, CDR2 SVGEGT, per germline. The CDR3 has 18 amino acids. CDR3 protein: CASSTRTGAAYSNQPQHF. The CDR3 nucleotides are TGTGCCAGCAGTACAAGGACAGGGGCTGCGTATAGCAATCAGCCCCAGCATTTT.

The chain combines TRBV7-9 with TRBJ2-5, with D possibly TRBD1 on 5 matching bases. The germline V and J ends were trimmed by 6 bases and 2 bases, with 16 bases remaining between them. The CDR3 is made up of 15 amino acids. Germline CDR1 is SEHNR and CDR2 is FQNEAQ (reference sequence). This CDR3 is CASSSSTVKQETQYF. CDR3 nucleotide sequence: TGTGCCAGCAGTTCCTCGACAGTGAAACAAGAGACCCAGTACTTC.

The chain uses TRBV19 and TRBJ2-1, with 8 bases fitting TRBD2. This CDR3 is 14 amino acids long. Germline V gives CDR1 LNHDA, CDR2 SQIVND (reference sequence). The junction had 10 bases not matched to a gene; V was cut back by 3 bases and J by 12 bases. The chain's CDR3 is CASSIQAGVSGQFF. CDR3 DNA sequence: TGTGCCAGTAGTATCCAAGCGGGAGTGTCGGGGCAGTTCTTC.

The chain couples TRBV6-2 or TRBV6-3 to TRBJ2-1, with D tentatively TRBD2 (6 bases). CDR3 length: 12 residues. Germline lookup yields CDR1 MNHEY and CDR2 SVGEGT. Trimming stripped 5 bases from V and 8 bases from J, with 10 bases between. CDR3 amino acids: CASSQTRDEQFF. DNA of the CDR3: TGTGCCAGCAGTCAGACTAGGGATGAGCAGTTCTTC.

J is TRBJ2-3 and V is TRBV10-3; TRBD1 matches at 7 bases. After removal of 10 bases from V and 0 bases from J, the junction contained 7 bases not matched to a gene. In germline, CDR1 is ENHRY, CDR2 SYGVKD. This CDR3 is built from 14 residues. CDR3 amino acids: CATYDRVSTDTQYF. CDR3 bases: TGTGCCACTTACGACAGGGTGAGCACAGATACGCAGTATTTT.

V usage is TRBV30 and J usage is TRBJ1-2; TRBD1 agrees at 10 bases. V shed 5 bases and J 4 bases; nucleotides not matched to a gene: 7. CDR1 GTSNPN and CDR2 SVGIG come from the germline V gene (reference sequence). CDR3 length: 14 amino acids. The CDR3 protein is CAWGRRQGAYGYTF. CDR3 in DNA: TGTGCCTGGGGTCGACGACAGGGGGCCTATGGCTACACCTTC.

The genes are TRBV7-9 and TRBJ2-6, with D perhaps matching TRBD1 (5 bases). V dropped 6 bases and J dropped 2 bases, with 11 bases sitting between them. The germline V gene encodes CDR1 SEHNR and CDR2 FQNEAQ (reference sequence). The CDR3 sequence is 15 residues long. CDR3 coding DNA: TGTGCCAGCAGTCTTGGACAAACTGGGGCCAACGTCCTGACTTTC. It translates to CASSLGQTGANVLTF.

This clone occurred a few times. The CDR3 nucleotides read TGTGCCAGTAGTGTACTAGCGGGAGGTGGAGAGACCCAGTACTTC. Its translation is CASSVLAGGGETQYF. The V gene is TRBV19, the J gene TRBJ2-5; TRBD2 aligns across 12 bases. Trimming at V came to 5 bases and at J to 4 bases, leaving 5 bases not matched to a gene. The CDR3 contains 15 residues. Germline CDR1 and CDR2: LNHDA and SQIVND (reference sequence).

The chain recombines TRBV25-1 with TRBJ2-5; a weak D match, TRBD1 (6 bases). V lost 5 bases and J lost 6, with 16 bases in between. The CDR3 contains 14 residues. CDR1 MGHDK and CDR2 SYGVNS come from the germline V gene. The CDR3 reads CASSSGRGLQTQYF. The CDR3 region has the DNA TGTGCCAGCAGTTCCGGAAGGGGGTTGCAGACCCAGTACTTC.

V gene TRBV19 combines with J gene TRBJ2-3; perhaps TRBD1 as D (5 bases). The CDR3 spans 15 residues. Trimming took off 3 bases at V and 5 bases at J, with 15 bases between the two ends. Germline V gene data show CDR1 as LNHDA and CDR2 as SQIVND (reference sequence). The CDR3 sequence is CASSMQGARLDTQYF. CDR3 nucleotide sequence: TGTGCCAGTAGTATGCAGGGCGCCAGACTAGATACGCAGTATTTT.

The J gene is TRBJ2-1, the V gene TRBV6-2 or TRBV6-3; D is perhaps TRBD1 (5 bases). V was clipped by 3 bases and J by 4 bases, with 13 bases between them. CDR3 length: 15 amino acids. The germline CDR1 and CDR2 sequences are MNHEY and SVGEGT. The CDR3 DNA sequence: TGTGCCAGCAGTTATGGGGCTAGGGAATACAATGAGCAGTTCTTC. Amino acid sequence: CASSYGAREYNEQFF.